This T cell receptor beta chain was retrieved from a study of T cells in localized non-small cell lung cancer. Sequenced by immunoSEQ multiplex PCR; TCRdb stores in-frame clones only, minus some. Among roughly 21,000 clones listed, just over 90% were seen once. Broader study findings: A median of about 58 of the top 100 tumor clones appeared in adjacent lung, which was paired and uninvolved. Adjacent uninvolved lung tissue had the highest T cell clonality, exceeding tumor.

A word on this clone: Its antigen remains unidentified.

The source material was peripheral blood, sampled before any cancer treatment. The receptor was isolated from a woman aged 40 to 75 with stage I lung adenocarcinoma.

CDR3 bases: TGTGCCAGCAGCGGACAGGGCTATGGCTACACCTTC. Translated: CASSGQGYGYTF. V gene TRBV28 combines with J gene TRBJ1-2, with TRBD1 matching 8 bases. The germline CDR1 and CDR2 sequences are MDHEN and SYDVKM. With V trimmed by 6 bases and J by 4 bases, 1 base remained unmatched. The CDR3 extends over 12 amino acids.